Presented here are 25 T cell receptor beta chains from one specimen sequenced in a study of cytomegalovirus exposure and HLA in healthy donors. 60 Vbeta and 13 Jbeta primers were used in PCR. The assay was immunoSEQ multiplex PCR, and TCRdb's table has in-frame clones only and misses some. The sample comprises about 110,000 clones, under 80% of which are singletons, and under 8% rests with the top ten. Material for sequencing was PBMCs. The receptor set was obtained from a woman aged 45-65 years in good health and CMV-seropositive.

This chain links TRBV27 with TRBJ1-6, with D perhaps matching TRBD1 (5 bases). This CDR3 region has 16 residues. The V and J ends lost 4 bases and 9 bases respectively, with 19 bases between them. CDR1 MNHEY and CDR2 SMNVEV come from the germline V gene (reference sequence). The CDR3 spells CASSSLALPGGSPLHF. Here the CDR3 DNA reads TGTGCCAGCAGTTCCTTAGCGCTACCGGGGGGTTCACCCCTCCACTTT.

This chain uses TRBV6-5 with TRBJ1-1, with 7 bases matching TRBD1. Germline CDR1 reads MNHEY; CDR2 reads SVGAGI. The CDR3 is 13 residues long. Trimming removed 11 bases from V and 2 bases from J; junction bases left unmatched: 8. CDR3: CACNRGINTEAFF. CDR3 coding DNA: TGTGCCTGTAACAGGGGAATTAACACTGAAGCTTTCTTT.

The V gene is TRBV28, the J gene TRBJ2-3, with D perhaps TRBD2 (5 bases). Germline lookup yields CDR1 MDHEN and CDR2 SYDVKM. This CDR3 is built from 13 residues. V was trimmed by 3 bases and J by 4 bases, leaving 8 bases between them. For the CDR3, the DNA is TGTGCCAGCAGTTTTCGGCGGGCAGATACGCAGTATTTT. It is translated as CASSFRRADTQYF.

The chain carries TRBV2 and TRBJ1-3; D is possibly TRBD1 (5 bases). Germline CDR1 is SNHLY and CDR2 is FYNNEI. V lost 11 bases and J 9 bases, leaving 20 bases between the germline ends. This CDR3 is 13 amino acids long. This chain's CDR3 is CAGSSARQSTIYF. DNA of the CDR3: TGTGCCGGATCCTCAGCCCGACAGAGCACCATATATTTT.

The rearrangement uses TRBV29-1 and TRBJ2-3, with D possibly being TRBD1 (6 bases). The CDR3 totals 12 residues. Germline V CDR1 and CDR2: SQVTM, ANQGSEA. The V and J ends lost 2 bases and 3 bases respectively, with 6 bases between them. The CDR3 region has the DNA TGCAGCGTTGAAAGGGGGACAGATACGCAGTATTTT. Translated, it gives CSVERGTDTQYF.

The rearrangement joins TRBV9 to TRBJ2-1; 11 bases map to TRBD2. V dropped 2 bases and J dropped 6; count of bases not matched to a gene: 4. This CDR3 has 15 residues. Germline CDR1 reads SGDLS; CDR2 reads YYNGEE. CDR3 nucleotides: TGTGCCAGCAGCGTGACTAGCGGGGCCCTCAATGAGCAGTTCTTC. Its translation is CASSVTSGALNEQFF.

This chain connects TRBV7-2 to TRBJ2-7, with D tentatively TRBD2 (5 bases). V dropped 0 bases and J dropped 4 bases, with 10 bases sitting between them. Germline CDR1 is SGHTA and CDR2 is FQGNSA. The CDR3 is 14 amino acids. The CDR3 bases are TGTGCCAGCAGCTTAGCCCGGGGTGAGTACGAGCAGTACTTC. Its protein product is CASSLARGEYEQYF.

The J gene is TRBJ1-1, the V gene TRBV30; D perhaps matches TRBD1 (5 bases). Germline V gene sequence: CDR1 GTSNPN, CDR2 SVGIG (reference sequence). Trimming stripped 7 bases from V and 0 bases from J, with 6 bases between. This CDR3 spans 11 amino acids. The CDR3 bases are TGTGCCTTGGACATGAACACTGAAGCTTTCTTT. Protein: CALDMNTEAFF.

DNA of the CDR3: TGTGCCAGCAGCTTACCCCCAGGACAGGAGAGCTATGGCTACACCTTC. This encodes CASSLPPGQESYGYTF. The genes are TRBV7-9 and TRBJ1-2; 7 nucleotides align to TRBD1. From germline, CDR1 is SEHNR and CDR2 FQNEAQ (reference sequence). The CDR3 is 16 residues long. J lost 4 bases, V lost 2 bases, and 10 bases had no gene match.

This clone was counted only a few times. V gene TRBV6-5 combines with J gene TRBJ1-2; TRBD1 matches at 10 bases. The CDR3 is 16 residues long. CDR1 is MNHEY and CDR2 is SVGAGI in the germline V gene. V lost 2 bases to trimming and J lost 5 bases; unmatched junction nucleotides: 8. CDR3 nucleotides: TGTGCCAGCAGTTACGTAAGGACAGGGGGAGGATATGGCTACACCTTC. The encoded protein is CASSYVRTGGGYGYTF.

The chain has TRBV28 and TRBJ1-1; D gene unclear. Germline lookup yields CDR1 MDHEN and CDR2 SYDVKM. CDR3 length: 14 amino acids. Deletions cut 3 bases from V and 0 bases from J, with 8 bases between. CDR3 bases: TGTGCCAGCAGTTTGGGCCCGGTGAACACTGAAGCTTTCTTT. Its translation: CASSLGPVNTEAFF. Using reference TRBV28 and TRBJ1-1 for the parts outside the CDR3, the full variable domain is DVKVTQSSRYLVKRTGEKVFLECVQDMDHENMFWYRQDPGLGLRLIYFSYDVKMKEKGDIPEGYSVSREKKERFSLILESASTNQTSMYLCASSLGPVNTEAFFGQGTRLTVV.

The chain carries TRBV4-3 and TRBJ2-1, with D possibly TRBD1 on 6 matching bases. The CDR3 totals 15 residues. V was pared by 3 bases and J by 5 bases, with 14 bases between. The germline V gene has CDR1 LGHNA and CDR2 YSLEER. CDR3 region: CASSHSPDSHNEQFF. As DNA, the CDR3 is TGCGCCAGCAGCCACTCCCCGGACAGCCACAATGAGCAGTTCTTC.

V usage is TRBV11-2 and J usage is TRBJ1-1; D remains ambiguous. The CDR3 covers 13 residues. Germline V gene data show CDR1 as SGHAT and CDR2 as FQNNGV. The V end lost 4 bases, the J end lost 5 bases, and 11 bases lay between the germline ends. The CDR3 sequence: CASSSSRGTEAFF. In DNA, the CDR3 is TGTGCCAGCAGCTCCTCCCGCGGGACTGAAGCTTTCTTT.

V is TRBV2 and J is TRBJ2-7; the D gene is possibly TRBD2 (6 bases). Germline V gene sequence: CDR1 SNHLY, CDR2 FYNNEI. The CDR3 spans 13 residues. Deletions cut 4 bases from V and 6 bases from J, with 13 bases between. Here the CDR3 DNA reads TGTGCCAGCAGTGGCGGGGAAGGTTTCGAGCAGTACTTC. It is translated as CASSGGEGFEQYF.

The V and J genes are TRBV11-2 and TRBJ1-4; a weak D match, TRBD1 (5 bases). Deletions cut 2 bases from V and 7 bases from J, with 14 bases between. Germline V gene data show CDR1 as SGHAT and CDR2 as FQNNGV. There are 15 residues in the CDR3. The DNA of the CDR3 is TGTGCCAGCAGCTTAAGCCAGGGATTCGCTGAAAAACTGTTTTTT. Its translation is CASSLSQGFAEKLFF.

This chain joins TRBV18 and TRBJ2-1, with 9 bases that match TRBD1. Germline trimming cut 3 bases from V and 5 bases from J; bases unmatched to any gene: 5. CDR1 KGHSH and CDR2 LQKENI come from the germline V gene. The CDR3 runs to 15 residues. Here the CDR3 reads CASSPQGQGNNEQFF. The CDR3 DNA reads TGTGCCAGCTCACCGCAAGGACAGGGGAACAATGAGCAGTTCTTC.

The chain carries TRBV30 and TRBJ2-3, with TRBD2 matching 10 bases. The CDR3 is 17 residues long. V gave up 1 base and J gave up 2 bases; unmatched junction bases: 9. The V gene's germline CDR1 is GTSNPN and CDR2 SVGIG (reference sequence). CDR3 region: CAWSEPWTSGYTDTQYF. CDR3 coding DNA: TGTGCCTGGAGTGAACCCTGGACTAGCGGATACACAGATACGCAGTATTTT. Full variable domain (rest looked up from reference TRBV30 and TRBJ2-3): SQTIHQWPATLVQPVGSPLSLECTVEGTSNPNLYWYRQAAGRGLQLLFYSVGIGQISSEVPQNLSASRPQDRQFILSSKKLLLSDSGFYLCAWSEPWTSGYTDTQYFGPGTRLTVL.

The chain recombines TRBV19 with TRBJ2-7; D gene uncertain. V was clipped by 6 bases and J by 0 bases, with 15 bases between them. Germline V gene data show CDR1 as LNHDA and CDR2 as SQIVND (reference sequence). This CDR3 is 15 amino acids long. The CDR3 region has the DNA TGTGCCAGTAGCAAATCGCCCCTGAGCTCCTACGAGCAGTACTTC. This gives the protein CASSKSPLSSYEQYF.

The CDR3 sequence is CASSLGGTVYNEQFF. The CDR3, as DNA: TGCGCCAGCAGCTTGGGGGGGACAGTCTACAATGAGCAGTTCTTC. The chain has TRBV5-1 and TRBJ2-1, with 7 bases matching TRBD1. The CDR3 spans 15 residues. The V gene end was trimmed by 0 bases and the J gene end by 3 bases; junction bases not matched to a gene: 3. The germline V gene encodes CDR1 SGHRS and CDR2 YFSETQ.

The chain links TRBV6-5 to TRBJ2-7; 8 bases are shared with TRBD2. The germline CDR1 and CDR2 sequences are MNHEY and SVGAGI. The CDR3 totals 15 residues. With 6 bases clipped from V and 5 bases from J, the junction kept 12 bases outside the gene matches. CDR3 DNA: TGTGCCAGCAGGAGATCCGGGACTAGTTTCGACGAGCAGTACTTC. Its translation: CASRRSGTSFDEQYF.

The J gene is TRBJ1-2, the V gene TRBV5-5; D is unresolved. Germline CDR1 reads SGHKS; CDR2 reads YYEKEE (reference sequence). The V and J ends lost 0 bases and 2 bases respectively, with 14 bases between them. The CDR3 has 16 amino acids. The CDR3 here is CASSLDAGRPNYGYTF. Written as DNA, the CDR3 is TGTGCCAGCAGCTTGGACGCCGGCAGGCCGAACTATGGCTACACCTTC.

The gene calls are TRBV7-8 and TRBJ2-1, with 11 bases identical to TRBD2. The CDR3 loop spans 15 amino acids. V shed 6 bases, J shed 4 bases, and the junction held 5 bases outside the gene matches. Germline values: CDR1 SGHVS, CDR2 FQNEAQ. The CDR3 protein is CASSIWTSGYNEQFF. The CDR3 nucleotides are TGTGCCAGCAGTATTTGGACTAGCGGGTACAATGAGCAGTTCTTC. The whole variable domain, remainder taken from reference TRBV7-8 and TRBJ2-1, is GAGVSQSPRYKVAKRGQDVALRCDPISGHVSLFWYQQALGQGPEFLTYFQNEAQLDKSGLPSDRFFAERPEGSVSTLKIQRTQQEDSAVYLCASSIWTSGYNEQFFGPGTRLTVL.

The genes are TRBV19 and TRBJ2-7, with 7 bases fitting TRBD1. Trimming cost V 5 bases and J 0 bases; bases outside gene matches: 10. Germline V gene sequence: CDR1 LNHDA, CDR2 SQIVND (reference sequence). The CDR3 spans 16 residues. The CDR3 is CASSASQGQYSYEQYF. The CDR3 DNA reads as TGTGCCAGTAGTGCGAGCCAGGGACAGTACTCCTACGAGCAGTACTTC.

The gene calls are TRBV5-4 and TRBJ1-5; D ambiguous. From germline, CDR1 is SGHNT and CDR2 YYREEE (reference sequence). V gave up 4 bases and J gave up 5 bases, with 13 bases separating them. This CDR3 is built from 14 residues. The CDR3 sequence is CASSQDGDYQPQHF. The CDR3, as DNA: TGTGCCAGCAGCCAGGACGGGGATTATCAGCCCCAGCATTTT.

The CDR3 region has the DNA TGCGCCAGCAGCAACGCGAGGGCAGTGAGTGCACCCCTCCACTTT. This translates into CASSNARAVSAPLHF. The chain links TRBV4-1 to TRBJ1-6; the D is unclear. In germline, CDR1 is MGHRA, CDR2 YSYEKL. Trimming shortened V by 5 bases and J by 11 bases, and 19 bases separated the two germline ends. This CDR3 comprises 15 residues.